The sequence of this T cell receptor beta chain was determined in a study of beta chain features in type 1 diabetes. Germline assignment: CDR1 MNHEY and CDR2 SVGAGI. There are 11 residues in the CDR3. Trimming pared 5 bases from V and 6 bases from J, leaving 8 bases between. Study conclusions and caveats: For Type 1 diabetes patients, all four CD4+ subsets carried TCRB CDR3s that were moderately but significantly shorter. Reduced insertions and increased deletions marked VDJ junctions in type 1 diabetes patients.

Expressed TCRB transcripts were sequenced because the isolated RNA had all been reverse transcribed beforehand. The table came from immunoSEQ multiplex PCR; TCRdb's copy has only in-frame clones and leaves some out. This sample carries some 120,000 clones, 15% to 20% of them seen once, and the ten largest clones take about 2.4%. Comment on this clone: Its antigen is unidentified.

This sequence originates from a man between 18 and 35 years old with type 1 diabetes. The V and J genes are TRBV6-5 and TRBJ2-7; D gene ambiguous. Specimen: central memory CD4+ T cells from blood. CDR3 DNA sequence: TGTGCCAGCAGTCGGTGGGGCGAGCAGTACTTC. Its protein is CASSRWGEQYF.